The sequence of this TCR beta chain was determined in a study of cytomegalovirus exposure and HLA in healthy donors. CDR1 and CDR2 from the germline V gene are ENHRY and SYGVKD. The junction had 6 bases not matched to a gene; V was cut back by 6 bases and J by 4 bases. The CDR3 extends over 14 amino acids. Both 60 Vbeta primers and 13 Jbeta primers went into the PCR. Assay: immunoSEQ multiplex PCR; the TCRdb copy retains only in-frame clones and omits some. The sample lists about 130,000 clones, roughly 8.3% occurring once. Material: PBMCs. This receptor was identified in a man in his forties in good health and CMV-seronegative. This chain links TRBV10-3 with TRBJ1-5, with 7 bases aligning to TRBD1. The CDR3 here is CAISPGGGNQPQHF. The CDR3 region has the DNA TGTGCCATCAGCCCAGGGGGTGGAAATCAGCCCCAGCATTTT.